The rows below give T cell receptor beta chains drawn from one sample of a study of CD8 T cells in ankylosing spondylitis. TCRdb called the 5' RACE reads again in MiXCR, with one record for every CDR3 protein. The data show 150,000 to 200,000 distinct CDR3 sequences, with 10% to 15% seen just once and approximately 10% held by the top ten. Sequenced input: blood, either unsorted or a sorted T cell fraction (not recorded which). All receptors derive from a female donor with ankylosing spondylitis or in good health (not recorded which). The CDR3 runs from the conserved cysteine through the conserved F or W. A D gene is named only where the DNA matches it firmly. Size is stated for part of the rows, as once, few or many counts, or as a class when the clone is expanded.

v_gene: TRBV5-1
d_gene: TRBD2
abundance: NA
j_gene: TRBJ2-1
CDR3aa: CASSFGRESSYNEQFF
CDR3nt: TGCGCCAGCAGCTTCGGGCGGGAGAGCTCCTACAATGAGCAGTTCTTC

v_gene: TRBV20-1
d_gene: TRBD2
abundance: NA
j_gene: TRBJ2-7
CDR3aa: CSAWTSGNSYEQYF
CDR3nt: TGCAGTGCGTGGACTAGCGGGAACTCCTACGAGCAGTACTTC

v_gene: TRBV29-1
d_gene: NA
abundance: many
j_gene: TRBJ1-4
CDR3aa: CSVSRETTNEKLFF
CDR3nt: TGCAGCGTTTCCCGGGAGACAACTAATGAAAAACTGTTTTTT

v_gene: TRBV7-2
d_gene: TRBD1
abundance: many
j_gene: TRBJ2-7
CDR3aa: CASSLRDSLYEQYF
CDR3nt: TGTGCCAGCAGCTTACGGGACAGTCTCTACGAGCAGTACTTC

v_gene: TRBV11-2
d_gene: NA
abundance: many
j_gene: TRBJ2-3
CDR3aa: CASSLATGLQYF
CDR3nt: TGTGCCAGCAGCTTAGCTACGGGATTGCAGTATTTT

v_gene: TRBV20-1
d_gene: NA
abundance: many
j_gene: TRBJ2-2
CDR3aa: CSAWREDTGELFF
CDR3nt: TGCAGTGCCTGGCGGGAAGACACCGGGGAGCTGTTTTTT

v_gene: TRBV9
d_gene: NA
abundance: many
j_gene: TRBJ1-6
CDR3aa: CASSGDNNSPLHF
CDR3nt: TGTGCCAGCAGTGGGGACAATAATTCACCCCTCCACTTT

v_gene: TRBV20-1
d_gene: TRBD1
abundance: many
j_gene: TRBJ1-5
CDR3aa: CSVSRQGNQPQHF
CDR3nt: TGCAGTGTTAGTCGACAGGGAAATCAGCCCCAGCATTTT

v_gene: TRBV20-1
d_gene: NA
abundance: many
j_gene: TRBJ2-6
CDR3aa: CSARGAGPGANVLTF
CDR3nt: TGCAGTGCTAGAGGTGCAGGGCCTGGGGCCAACGTCCTGACTTTC

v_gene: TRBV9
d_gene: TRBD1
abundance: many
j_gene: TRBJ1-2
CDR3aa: CASSVNLDRGYGYTF
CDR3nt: TGTGCCAGCAGCGTAAACCTCGACAGGGGCTATGGCTACACCTTC

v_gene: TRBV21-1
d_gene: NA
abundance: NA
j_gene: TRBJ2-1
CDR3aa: CASSIRTRLAEILNEQFF
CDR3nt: TGTGCCAGCAGCATACGAACGAGACTAGCGGAGATTCTCAATGAGCAGTTCTTC

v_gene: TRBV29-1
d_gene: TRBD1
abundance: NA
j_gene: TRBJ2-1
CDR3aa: CSVEFAGQGRIEQFF
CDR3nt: TGCAGCGTTGAGTTTGCGGGACAGGGGAGGATTGAGCAGTTCTTC

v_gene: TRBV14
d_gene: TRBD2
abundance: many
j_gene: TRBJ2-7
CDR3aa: CASSHTGTSVFEQYF
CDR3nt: TGTGCCAGCAGCCATACCGGGACTAGCGTTTTCGAGCAGTACTTC

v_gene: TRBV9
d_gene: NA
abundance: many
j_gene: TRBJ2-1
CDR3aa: CASSVDQPNEQFF
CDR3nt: TGTGCCAGCAGCGTAGACCAACCTAATGAGCAGTTCTTC

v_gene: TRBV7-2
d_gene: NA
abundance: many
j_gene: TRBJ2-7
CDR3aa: CASSSSGLIYEQYF
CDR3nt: TGTGCCAGCAGCTCCTCTGGACTCATATACGAGCAGTACTTC

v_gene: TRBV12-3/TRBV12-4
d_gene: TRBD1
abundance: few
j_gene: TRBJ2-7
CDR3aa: CASSLGQGSEQYF
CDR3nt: TGTGCCAGCAGTCTGGGACAGGGAAGCGAGCAGTACTTC

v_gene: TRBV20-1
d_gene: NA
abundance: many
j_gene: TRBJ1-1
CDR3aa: CSARGPNTEAFF
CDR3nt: TGCAGTGCTAGAGGACCGAACACTGAAGCTTTCTTT

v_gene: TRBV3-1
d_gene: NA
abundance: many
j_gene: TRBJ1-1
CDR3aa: CASSQAGRAFF
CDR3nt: TGTGCCAGCAGCCAAGCGGGAAGAGCTTTCTTT

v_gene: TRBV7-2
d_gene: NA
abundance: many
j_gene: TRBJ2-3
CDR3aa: CASSTVAPDTQYF
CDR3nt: TGTGCCAGCAGCACCGTCGCGCCAGATACGCAGTATTTT

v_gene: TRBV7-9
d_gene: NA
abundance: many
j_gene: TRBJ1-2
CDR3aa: CASSQQSQGGYTF
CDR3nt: TGTGCCAGCAGCCAACAATCCCAGGGTGGCTACACCTTC

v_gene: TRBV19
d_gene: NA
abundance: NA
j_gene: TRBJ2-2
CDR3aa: CASSIGTDGELFF
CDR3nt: TGTGCCAGTAGTATAGGGACCGACGGGGAGCTGTTTTTT

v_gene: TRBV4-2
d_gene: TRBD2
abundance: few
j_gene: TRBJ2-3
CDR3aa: CASSTQRGTSGPFTDTQYF
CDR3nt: TGTGCCAGCAGCACCCAGAGGGGGACTAGCGGGCCTTTCACAGATACGCAGTATTTT

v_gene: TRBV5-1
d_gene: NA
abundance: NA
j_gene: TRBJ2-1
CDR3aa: CASSQQSDTNEQFF
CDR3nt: TGCGCCAGCAGTCAACAATCAGATACCAATGAGCAGTTCTTC

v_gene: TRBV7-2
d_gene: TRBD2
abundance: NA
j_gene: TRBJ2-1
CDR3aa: CASSLVSSSGVYNEQFF
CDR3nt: TGTGCCAGCAGCTTAGTTAGTTCGAGCGGGGTGTACAATGAGCAGTTCTTC

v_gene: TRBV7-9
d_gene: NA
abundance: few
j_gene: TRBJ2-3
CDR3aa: CASIGRGGADTQYF
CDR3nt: TGTGCCAGCATAGGCAGGGGTGGCGCAGATACGCAGTATTTT

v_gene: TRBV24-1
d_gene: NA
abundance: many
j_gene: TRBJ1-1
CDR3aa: CATSDADGKNTEAFF
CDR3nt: TGTGCCACCAGTGATGCGGACGGGAAGAACACTGAAGCTTTCTTT

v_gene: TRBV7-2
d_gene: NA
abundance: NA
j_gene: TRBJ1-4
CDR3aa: CASSSGGGANEKLFF
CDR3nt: TGTGCCAGCAGCTCGGGGGGTGGGGCTAATGAAAAACTGTTTTTT

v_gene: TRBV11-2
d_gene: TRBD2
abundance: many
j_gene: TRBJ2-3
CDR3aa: CASSLGAGLAASTDTQYF
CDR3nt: TGTGCCAGCAGCTTAGGTGCCGGACTAGCGGCTAGCACAGATACGCAGTATTTT

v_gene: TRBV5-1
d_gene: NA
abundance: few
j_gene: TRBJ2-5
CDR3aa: CASSLATETQYF
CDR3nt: TGCGCCAGCAGCTTGGCCACGGAGACCCAGTACTTC

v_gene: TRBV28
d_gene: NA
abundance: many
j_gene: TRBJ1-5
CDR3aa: CASSPWEGPQPQHF
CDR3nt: TGTGCCAGCAGTCCCTGGGAGGGCCCTCAGCCCCAGCATTTT